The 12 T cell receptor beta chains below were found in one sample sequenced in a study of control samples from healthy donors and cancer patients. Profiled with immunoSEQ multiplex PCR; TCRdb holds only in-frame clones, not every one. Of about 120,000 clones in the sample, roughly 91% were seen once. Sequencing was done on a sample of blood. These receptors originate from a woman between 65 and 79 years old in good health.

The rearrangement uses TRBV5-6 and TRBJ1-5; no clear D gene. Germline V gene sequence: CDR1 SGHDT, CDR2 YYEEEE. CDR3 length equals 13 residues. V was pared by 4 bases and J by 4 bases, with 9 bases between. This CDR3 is CASSLDGNQPQHF. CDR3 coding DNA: TGTGCCAGCAGCCTGGACGGGAATCAGCCCCAGCATTTT. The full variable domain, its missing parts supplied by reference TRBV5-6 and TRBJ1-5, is DAGVTQSPTHLIKTRGQQVTLRCSPKSGHDTVSWYQQALGQGPQFIFQYYEEEERQRGNFPDRFSGHQFPNYSSELNVNALLLGDSALYLCASSLDGNQPQHFGDGTRLSIL.

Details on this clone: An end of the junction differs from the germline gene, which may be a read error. As DNA, the CDR3 is TGTGCCAGCAGTATACAGGGGAATGGATACACCATATATTTT. This gives the protein CASSIQGNGYTIYF. This chain links TRBV6-6 with TRBJ1-3; 7 bases map to TRBD1. Germline V gives CDR1 MNHNY, CDR2 SVGAGI (reference sequence). The CDR3 is made up of 14 amino acids.

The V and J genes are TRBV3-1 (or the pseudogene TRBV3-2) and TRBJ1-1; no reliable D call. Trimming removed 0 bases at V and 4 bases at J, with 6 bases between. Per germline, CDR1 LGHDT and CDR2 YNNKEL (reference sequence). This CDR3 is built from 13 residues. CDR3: CASSQERITEAFF. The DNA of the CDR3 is TGTGCCAGCAGCCAAGAGAGAATCACTGAAGCTTTCTTT.

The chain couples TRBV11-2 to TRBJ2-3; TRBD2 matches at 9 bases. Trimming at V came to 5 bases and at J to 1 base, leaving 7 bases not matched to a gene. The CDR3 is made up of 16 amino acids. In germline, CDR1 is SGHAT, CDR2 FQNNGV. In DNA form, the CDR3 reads TGTGCCAGCAGCCCCCGGGGCGGGGGGGGCACAGATACGCAGTATTTT. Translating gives CASSPRGGGGTDTQYF.

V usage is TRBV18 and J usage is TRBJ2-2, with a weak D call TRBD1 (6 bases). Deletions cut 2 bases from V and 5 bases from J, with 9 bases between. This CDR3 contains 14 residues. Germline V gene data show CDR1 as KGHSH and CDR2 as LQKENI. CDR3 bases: TGTGCCAGCTCACCAGTACAGGGTACCGGGGAGCTGTTTTTT. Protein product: CASSPVQGTGELFF.

The CDR3 loop is CASSHQGAGYGYTF. The CDR3 DNA reads TGTGCCAGCAGCCATCAGGGGGCGGGCTATGGCTACACCTTC. The V gene is TRBV7-8, the J gene TRBJ1-2, with TRBD1 identical over 8 bases. V lost 5 bases, J lost 4 bases, and 6 bases stayed unmatched. This CDR3 is built from 14 residues. Germline V CDR1 and CDR2: SGHVS, FQNEAQ. Drawing the rest from reference TRBV7-8 and TRBJ1-2, the complete variable domain is GAGVSQSPRYKVAKRGQDVALRCDPISGHVSLFWYQQALGQGPEFLTYFQNEAQLDKSGLPSDRFFAERPEGSVSTLKIQRTQQEDSAVYLCASSHQGAGYGYTFGSGTRLTVV.

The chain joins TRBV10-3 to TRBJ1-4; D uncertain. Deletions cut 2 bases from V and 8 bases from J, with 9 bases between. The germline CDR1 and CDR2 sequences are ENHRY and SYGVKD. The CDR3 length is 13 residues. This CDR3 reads CAISERLSEKLFF. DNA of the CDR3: TGTGCCATCAGTGAGCGGCTGTCCGAAAAACTGTTTTTT.

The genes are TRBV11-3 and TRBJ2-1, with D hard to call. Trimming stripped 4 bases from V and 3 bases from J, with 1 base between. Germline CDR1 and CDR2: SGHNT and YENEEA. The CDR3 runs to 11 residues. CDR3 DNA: TGTGCCAGCAGCTACTACAATGAGCAGTTCTTC. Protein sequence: CASSYYNEQFF. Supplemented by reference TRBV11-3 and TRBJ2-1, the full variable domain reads EAGVVQSPRYKIIEKKQPVAFWCNPISGHNTLYWYLQNLGQGPELLIRYENEEAVDDSQLPKDRFSAERLKGVDSTLKIQPAELGDSAVYLCASSYYNEQFFGPGTRLTVL.

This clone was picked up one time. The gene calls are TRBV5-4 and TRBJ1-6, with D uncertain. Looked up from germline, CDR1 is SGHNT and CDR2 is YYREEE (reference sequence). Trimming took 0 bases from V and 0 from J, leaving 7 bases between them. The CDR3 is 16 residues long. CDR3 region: CASSLDRHSYNSPLHF. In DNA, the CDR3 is TGTGCCAGCAGCTTGGATCGACACTCCTATAATTCACCCCTCCACTTT.

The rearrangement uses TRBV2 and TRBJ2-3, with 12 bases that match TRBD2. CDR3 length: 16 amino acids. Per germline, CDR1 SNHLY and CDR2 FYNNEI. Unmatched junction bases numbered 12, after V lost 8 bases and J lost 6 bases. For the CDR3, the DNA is TGTGCCAGCCACCTAGGGGCTAGCGGGGGGGCGGATACGCAGTATTTT. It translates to CASHLGASGGADTQYF.

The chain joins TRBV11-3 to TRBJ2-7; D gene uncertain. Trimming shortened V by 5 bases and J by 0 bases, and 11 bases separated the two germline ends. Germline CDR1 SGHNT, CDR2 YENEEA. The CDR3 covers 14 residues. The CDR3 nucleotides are TGTGCCAGCAGCCCGAGTAGGAGCTCCTACGAGCAGTACTTC. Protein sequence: CASSPSRSSYEQYF.

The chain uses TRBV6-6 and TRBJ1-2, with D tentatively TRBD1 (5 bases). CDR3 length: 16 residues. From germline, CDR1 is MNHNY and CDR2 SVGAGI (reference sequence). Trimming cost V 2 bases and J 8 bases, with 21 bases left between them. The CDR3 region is CASSYHPSRGAGGYTF. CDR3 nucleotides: TGTGCCAGCAGTTACCATCCCTCACGAGGGGCGGGGGGCTACACCTTC.